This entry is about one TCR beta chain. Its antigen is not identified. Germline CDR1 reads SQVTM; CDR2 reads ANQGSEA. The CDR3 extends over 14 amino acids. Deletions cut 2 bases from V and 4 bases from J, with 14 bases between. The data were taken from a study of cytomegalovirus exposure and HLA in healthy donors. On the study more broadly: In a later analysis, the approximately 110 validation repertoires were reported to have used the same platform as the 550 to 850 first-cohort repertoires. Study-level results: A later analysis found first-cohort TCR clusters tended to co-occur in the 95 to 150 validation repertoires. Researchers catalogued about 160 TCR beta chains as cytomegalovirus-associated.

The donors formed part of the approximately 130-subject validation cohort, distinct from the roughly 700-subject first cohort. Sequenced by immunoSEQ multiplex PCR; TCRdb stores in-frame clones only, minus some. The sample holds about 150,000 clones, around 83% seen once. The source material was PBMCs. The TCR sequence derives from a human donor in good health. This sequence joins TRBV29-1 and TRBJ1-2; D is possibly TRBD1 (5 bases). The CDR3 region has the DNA TGCAGCGTTGAATGGCCAGGGAAATTCTATGGCTACACCTTC. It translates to CSVEWPGKFYGYTF.